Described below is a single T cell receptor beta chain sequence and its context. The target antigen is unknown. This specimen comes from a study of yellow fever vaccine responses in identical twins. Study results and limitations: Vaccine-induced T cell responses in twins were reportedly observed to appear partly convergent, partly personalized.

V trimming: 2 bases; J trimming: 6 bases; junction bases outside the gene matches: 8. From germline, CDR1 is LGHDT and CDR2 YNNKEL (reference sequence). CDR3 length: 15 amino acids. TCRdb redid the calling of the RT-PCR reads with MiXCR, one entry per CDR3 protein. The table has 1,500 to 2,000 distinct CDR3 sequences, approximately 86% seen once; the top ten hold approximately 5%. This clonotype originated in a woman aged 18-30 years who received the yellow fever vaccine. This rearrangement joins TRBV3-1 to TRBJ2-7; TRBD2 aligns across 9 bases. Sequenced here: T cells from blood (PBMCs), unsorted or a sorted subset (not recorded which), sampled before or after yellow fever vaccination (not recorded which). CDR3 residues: CASSQRTSENSEQYF. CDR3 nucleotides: TGTGCCAGCAGCCAACGGACTAGCGAGAACTCCGAGCAGTACTTC.